Listed here is a single TCR beta chain. The CDR3 is made up of 15 amino acids. The trim removed 3 bases at V and 4 bases at J, leaving 8 bases unmatched. In germline, CDR1 is WSHSY, CDR2 SAAADI. Sequencing was performed with immunoSEQ multiplex PCR; in TCRdb, only in-frame clones are kept and a portion is missing. The sample lists more than 80,000 clones; roughly 87% were seen once. These data originate in a study of blood T cell repertoires in COVID-19. The sample was peripheral blood. The chain recombines TRBV10-2 with TRBJ2-7; 8 nucleotides align to TRBD2. The origin of this receptor is a young man with COVID-19, enrolled during active disease. CDR3 sequence: CASSDVAGRAYEQYF. The CDR3, as DNA: TGCGCCAGCAGTGATGTAGCGGGACGAGCTTACGAGCAGTACTTC.